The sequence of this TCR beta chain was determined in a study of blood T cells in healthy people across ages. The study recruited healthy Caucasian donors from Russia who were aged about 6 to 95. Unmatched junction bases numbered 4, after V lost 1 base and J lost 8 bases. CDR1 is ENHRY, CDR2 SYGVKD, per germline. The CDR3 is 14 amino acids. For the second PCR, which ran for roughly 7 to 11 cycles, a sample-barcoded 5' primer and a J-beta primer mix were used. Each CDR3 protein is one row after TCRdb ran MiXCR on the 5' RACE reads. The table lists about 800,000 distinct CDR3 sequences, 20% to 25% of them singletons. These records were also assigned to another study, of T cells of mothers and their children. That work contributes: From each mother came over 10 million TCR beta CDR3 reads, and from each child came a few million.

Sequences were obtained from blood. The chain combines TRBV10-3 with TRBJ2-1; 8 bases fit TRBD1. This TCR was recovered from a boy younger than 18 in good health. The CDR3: CAISELQGVDEQFF. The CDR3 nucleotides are TGTGCCATCAGTGAGTTACAGGGGGTCGATGAGCAGTTCTTC.